These 26 T cell receptor beta chains were all obtained from the same sample, sequenced in a study of shared clonotypes between healthy human individuals. The naive CD8 subset, CD45RO-negative cells positively selected for CCR7, excluded terminally differentiated effector memory CD45RA+ cells. The repertoire was sequenced with immunoSEQ multiplex PCR; TCRdb's copy has only in-frame clones and lacks some. The sample yields approximately 600,000 clones, roughly 95% seen once. The sequenced material came from naive CD8+ T cells sorted from blood. The receptors stem from a woman in her twenties or thirties in good health.

The chain recombines TRBV2 with TRBJ2-1; 8 bases match TRBD2. Germline trimming cut 2 bases from V and 9 bases from J; bases unmatched to any gene: 9. The CDR3 consists of 15 residues. The V gene's germline CDR1 is SNHLY and CDR2 FYNNEI. In nucleotides, the CDR3 is TGTGCCAGCAGTGAAACTAGCGGCGTAAAAGGTGAGCAGTTCTTC. Amino acids: CASSETSGVKGEQFF.

The V call is TRBV4-1, the J call TRBJ2-7; 15 bases line up with TRBD2. Trimming took 1 base from V and 5 from J; bases not matched to a gene: 9. From germline, CDR1 is MGHRA and CDR2 YSYEKL. CDR3 size: 18 residues. CDR3 loop: CASSQGGLAGGPRDEQYF. The CDR3 region has the DNA TGCGCCAGCAGCCAAGGCGGACTAGCGGGAGGGCCTAGGGACGAGCAGTACTTC.

This chain uses TRBV5-4 with TRBJ1-1; no clear D. The V gene lost 0 bases and the J gene lost 8 bases, with 14 bases spanning the gap. The CDR3 spans 14 residues. CDR1 SGHNT and CDR2 YYREEE come from the germline V gene (reference sequence). DNA of the CDR3: TGTGCCAGCAGCTTGGGAGTTCGATCACAAGAAGCTTTCTTT. The encoded protein is CASSLGVRSQEAFF.

The V and J genes are TRBV4-1 and TRBJ2-1; D may correspond to TRBD1 or TRBD2 (5 bases each). Trimming cost V 1 base and J 0 bases, with 13 bases left between them. The CDR3 length is 17 residues. Germline V gene data show CDR1 as MGHRA and CDR2 as YSYEKL. The CDR3 DNA reads as TGCGCCAGCAGCCAAGGGGGACCGCACAGCTCCTACAATGAGCAGTTCTTC. Protein product: CASSQGGPHSSYNEQFF.

This clone was recorded only once. V and J are TRBV5-1 and TRBJ2-5; D is perhaps TRBD2 (6 bases). The V gene's germline CDR1 is SGHRS and CDR2 YFSETQ. This CDR3 is built from 15 residues. V gave up 0 bases and J gave up 4 bases, with 13 bases separating them. CDR3 sequence reads: CASSLEAGRSETQYF. The CDR3 DNA sequence: TGCGCCAGCAGCTTGGAGGCGGGACGGTCAGAGACCCAGTACTTC.

J is TRBJ2-7 and V is TRBV7-9; D may be TRBD2 (5 bases). The germline V gene has CDR1 SEHNR and CDR2 FQNEAQ (reference sequence). The length of the CDR3 is 13 residues. V was pared by 5 bases and J by 5 bases, with 13 bases between. The CDR3 DNA reads as TGTGCCAGCAGCGCCCGGGATCTCGACGAGCAGTACTTC. Translation gives CASSARDLDEQYF.

The genes are TRBV2 and TRBJ2-7; 8 positions agree with TRBD2. The V and J ends lost 2 bases and 1 base, in that order; junction bases with no gene match: 4. CDR3 length: 15 amino acids. CDR1 and CDR2 (germline): SNHLY, FYNNEI. CDR3 in DNA: TGTGCCAGCAGTGAACGAACTAGCGGATCCTACGAGCAGTACTTC. It yields the protein CASSERTSGSYEQYF.

This clone was detected only a few times. The chain employs TRBV7-9 and TRBJ1-5; D is possibly TRBD1 (6 bases). Trimming shortened V by 4 bases and J by 3 bases, and 10 bases separated the two germline ends. Germline CDR1 reads SEHNR; CDR2 reads FQNEAQ (reference sequence). There are 14 residues in the CDR3. This chain's CDR3 is CASSSTGNNQPQHF. The CDR3 DNA reads TGTGCCAGCAGCTCGACAGGAAACAATCAGCCCCAGCATTTT.

In DNA form, the CDR3 reads TGCAGCGCCCTGGACGCCTATTCCTACGAGCAGTACTTC. Translated, it gives CSALDAYSYEQYF. The rearrangement joins TRBV29-1 to TRBJ2-7; D is ambiguous. V lost 7 bases to trimming and J lost 1 base, with 14 bases between them. Germline assignment: CDR1 SQVTM and CDR2 ANQGSEA. The CDR3 covers 13 residues.

Regarding this clone: Additional DNA sequences in this sample encode the identical CDR3. This CDR3 is CASSLGQPQHF. The CDR3, as DNA: TGTGCCAGCAGTTTGGGACAGCCCCAGCATTTT. This chain joins TRBV28 and TRBJ1-5; D unclear. Germline CDR1 MDHEN, CDR2 SYDVKM. The CDR3 runs to 11 residues. The V end was cut by 3 bases, the J end by 7 bases, with 4 bases between.

The chain has TRBV19 and TRBJ2-1, with 8 nucleotides matching TRBD2. Germline V gene lookup returns CDR1 LNHDA and CDR2 SQIVND (reference sequence). The junction had 10 bases not matched to a gene; V was cut back by 9 bases and J by 3 bases. The CDR3 extends over 15 amino acids. CDR3 region: CASRLAQNYYNEQFF. The CDR3, as DNA: TGTGCCAGCCGACTAGCGCAGAACTACTACAATGAGCAGTTCTTC.

CDR3 in amino acids: CASSEGQSSYEQYF. The CDR3 nucleotides read TGTGCCAGCAGTGAGGGACAGAGCTCCTACGAGCAGTACTTC. V is TRBV2 and J is TRBJ2-7, with 7 positions matching TRBD1. Germline V gene sequence: CDR1 SNHLY, CDR2 FYNNEI. V lost 3 bases, J lost 0 bases, and 2 bases stayed unmatched. The CDR3 runs 14 residues.

V usage is TRBV28 and J usage is TRBJ2-7; 10 positions match TRBD2. Per the germline V gene, CDR1 is MDHEN and CDR2 is SYDVKM. The CDR3 contains 17 residues. The V gene end was trimmed by 5 bases and the J gene end by 2 bases; junction bases not matched to a gene: 12. The CDR3 region has the DNA TGTGCCAGCAGTGGCTGGACTAGCGGAATTGCCACCTACGAGCAGTACTTC. Amino acids: CASSGWTSGIATYEQYF.

The chain recombines TRBV28 with TRBJ1-1; TRBD1 might be the D (6 bases). Trimming cost V 7 bases and J 7 bases, with 13 bases left between them. This CDR3 has 12 amino acids. In germline, CDR1 is MDHEN, CDR2 SYDVKM. The CDR3 loop is CASTGGPDEAFF. CDR3 in DNA: TGTGCCAGCACCGGGGGGCCCGATGAAGCTTTCTTT.

This chain connects TRBV28 to TRBJ2-1; 9 bases fit TRBD1. The CDR3 length is 14 residues. J gave up 3 bases and V 6 bases, and 3 bases lay outside the gene matches. Germline CDR1 is MDHEN and CDR2 is SYDVKM. CDR3: CASSMTGGYNEQFF. The CDR3 DNA reads as TGTGCCAGCAGCATGACAGGGGGCTACAATGAGCAGTTCTTC.

This clone was detected only once. The rearrangement links TRBV13 to TRBJ2-1, with D uncertain. Trimming pared 3 bases from V and 6 bases from J, leaving 12 bases between. This CDR3 is built from 14 residues. Germline lookup yields CDR1 PRHDT and CDR2 FYEKMQ (reference sequence). The CDR3 DNA reads as TGTGCCAGCAGCTTCCTGACCACACCCAATGAGCAGTTCTTC. Its translation is CASSFLTTPNEQFF.

The chain combines TRBV19 with TRBJ1-2, with unresolved D. Germline CDR1 LNHDA, CDR2 SQIVND (reference sequence). V was pared by 7 bases and J by 10 bases, with 16 bases between. The CDR3 contains 12 residues. This CDR3 reads CASTPSGQAYTF. The DNA of the CDR3 is TGTGCCAGTACCCCCTCGGGCCAAGCCTACACCTTC.

The chain is built from TRBV28 and TRBJ2-5; the match to TRBD1 covers 7 bases. Trimming cost V 3 bases and J 1 base; bases outside gene matches: 5. The CDR3 runs 15 residues. CDR1 and CDR2 (germline): MDHEN, SYDVKM. The CDR3 coding sequence is TGTGCCAGCAGTTTGGTATGGGACAGCCAAGAGACCCAGTACTTC. Translating gives CASSLVWDSQETQYF.

The rearrangement joins TRBV27 to TRBJ1-1, with a possible D match to TRBD1 (6 bases). CDR3 length: 15 amino acids. V was trimmed by 2 bases and J by 4 bases, leaving 14 bases between them. Germline CDR1 and CDR2: MNHEY and SMNVEV (reference sequence). CDR3 DNA sequence: TGTGCCAGCAGTTTAACGGAGGGGGGTCCCACTGAAGCTTTCTTT. It is translated as CASSLTEGGPTEAFF.

V usage is TRBV2 and J usage is TRBJ2-5; no reliable D call. Germline V gene sequence: CDR1 SNHLY, CDR2 FYNNEI. There are 16 residues in the CDR3. With 6 bases removed from V and 5 bases from J, the gap between germline ends came to 22 bases. The CDR3 nucleotides read TGTGCCAGCAGGGACCCCGACGGAAACCTCCTTGAGACCCAGTACTTC. Residues: CASRDPDGNLLETQYF. Full variable domain (missing parts from reference TRBV2 and TRBJ2-5): EPEVTQTPSHQVTQMGQEVILRCVPISNHLYFYWYRQILGQKVEFLVSFYNNEISEKSEIFDDQFSVERPDGSNFTLKIRSTKLEDSAMYFCASRDPDGNLLETQYFGPGTRLLVL.

A note on this clone: The junction does not match germline at one end; this may be a read error. The chain couples TRBV7-9 to TRBJ2-1; 15 nucleotides agree with TRBD2. The CDR3 spans 17 residues. Per germline, CDR1 SEHNR and CDR2 FQNEAQ (reference sequence). The DNA of the CDR3 is TGTGCCAGCAGCGCGGGACTAGCGGGAGGATCCTTCAATGAGCAGTTCTTC. It yields the protein CASSAGLAGGSFNEQFF.

Remarks on this clone: Other DNA sequences within the sample encode an identical CDR3. This rearrangement joins TRBV5-1 to TRBJ2-1; D remains unclear. V gave up 2 bases and J gave up 4 bases, with 7 bases separating them. Germline CDR1 and CDR2: SGHRS and YFSETQ. The CDR3 covers 13 residues. CDR3 in amino acids: CASSLDGYNEQFF. The CDR3 DNA reads as TGCGCCAGCAGCTTAGACGGTTACAATGAGCAGTTCTTC.

V and J are TRBV27 and TRBJ1-5, with unresolved D. CDR1 and CDR2 from the germline V gene are MNHEY and SMNVEV (reference sequence). V was pared by 6 bases and J by 3 bases, with 6 bases between. The CDR3 has 12 residues. CDR3 amino acids: CASSEYNQPQHF. In nucleotides, the CDR3 is TGTGCCAGCAGCGAGTACAATCAGCCCCAGCATTTT.

CDR3 sequence reads: CASSWSETSGASTDTQYF. The CDR3 region has the DNA TGTGCCAGCAGCTGGAGCGAGACTAGCGGAGCTAGCACAGATACGCAGTATTTT. This chain links TRBV5-4 with TRBJ2-3; the match to TRBD2 covers 9 bases. V gave up 3 bases and J gave up 0 bases; unmatched junction bases: 11. Germline CDR1 SGHNT, CDR2 YYREEE (reference sequence). This CDR3 spans 18 amino acids. Supplemented by reference TRBV5-4 and TRBJ2-3, the full variable domain reads ETGVTQSPTHLIKTRGQQVTLRCSSQSGHNTVSWYQQALGQGPQFIFQYYREEENGRGNFPPRFSGLQFPNYSSELNVNALELDDSALYLCASSWSETSGASTDTQYFGPGTRLTVL.

The V call is TRBV9, the J call TRBJ1-3, with 7 bases fitting TRBD1. The CDR3 has 15 residues. J lost 3 bases, V lost 4 bases, and 7 bases had no gene match. The germline gives CDR1 SGDLS, CDR2 YYNGEE. The CDR3 sequence: CASSPRRGLGNTIYF. CDR3 nucleotide sequence: TGTGCCAGCAGCCCCCGGAGGGGGCTTGGAAACACCATATATTTT.

The genes are TRBV19 and TRBJ2-5; D is undetermined. The end of the DNA fits TRBJ2-7 better, so the J call may be wrong. Germline V lookup: CDR1 LNHDA, CDR2 SQIVND (reference sequence). This CDR3 is built from 13 residues. CDR3 sequence reads: CASSNRAPYEQYF. The DNA for the CDR3 is TGTGCCAGTAGTAACCGGGCCCCCTACGAGCAGTACTTC.